One and the same sample provided the 21 T cell receptor beta chains below, sequenced in a study of blood T cell repertoires in COVID-19. Only in-frame clones appear in the TCRdb table, and some are missing; sequencing was by immunoSEQ multiplex PCR. The table has hundreds of thousands of clones, roughly 89% seen once. The sequenced sample was peripheral blood. All receptors derive from a man aged 35 to 55 with acute or convalescent COVID-19.

The V gene is TRBV7-8, the J gene TRBJ1-2; tentatively, D is TRBD1 (5 bases). The CDR3 length is 15 residues. The V gene lost 1 base and the J gene lost 1 base, with 10 bases spanning the gap. From germline, CDR1 is SGHVS and CDR2 FQNEAQ. This chain's CDR3 is CASSLVAGLNYGYTF. For the CDR3, the DNA is TGTGCCAGCAGCTTAGTAGCAGGGCTTAACTATGGCTACACCTTC.

The chain employs TRBV6-1 and TRBJ1-1; D not certain. Trimming shortened V by 3 bases and J by 2 bases, and 7 bases separated the two germline ends. CDR3 length: 13 residues. The germline V gene has CDR1 MNHNS and CDR2 SASEGT. The CDR3 sequence is CASSDPGNTEAFF. The DNA for the CDR3 is TGTGCCAGCAGTGATCCGGGAAACACTGAAGCTTTCTTT.

The chain recombines TRBV7-8 with TRBJ1-6; TRBD1 matches 9 bases. This CDR3 is built from 15 residues. V trimming: 5 bases; J trimming: 8 bases; junction bases outside the gene matches: 7. Germline CDR1 is SGHVS and CDR2 is FQNEAQ. The DNA of the CDR3 is TGTGCCAGCAGCGTCCTCCGGGACAGGGATTCACCCCTCCACTTT. Translating it yields CASSVLRDRDSPLHF.

The chain uses TRBV4-1 and TRBJ1-2; TRBD1 matches 11 bases. J lost 7 bases, V lost 1 base, and 14 bases had no gene match. Germline CDR1 reads MGHRA; CDR2 reads YSYEKL. The CDR3 totals 18 residues. CDR3 bases: TGCGCCAGCAGCCAAGGTCCGGACAGGGGGCGTCGGATGTTTGGCTACACCTTC. This encodes CASSQGPDRGRRMFGYTF.

The chain joins TRBV10-3 to TRBJ1-2; 8 bases line up with TRBD1. Germline CDR1 and CDR2: ENHRY and SYGVKD. V lost 0 bases, J lost 7 bases, and 1 base stayed unmatched. The CDR3 has 13 residues. In nucleotides, the CDR3 is TGTGCCATCAGTGAGTCGACAGGGGCTGGCTACACCTTC. Translated: CAISESTGAGYTF.

The rearrangement uses TRBV6-1 and TRBJ2-7; 7 positions match TRBD2. J gave up 12 bases and V 1 base, and 9 bases lay outside the gene matches. The CDR3 spans 13 residues. Per germline, CDR1 MNHNS and CDR2 SASEGT. In nucleotides, the CDR3 is TGTGCCAGCAGTGAAGTGTTTACCACGGGGGGGTACTTC. Protein sequence: CASSEVFTTGGYF.

V is TRBV5-1 and J is TRBJ2-3; tentatively, D is TRBD2 (7 bases). V was shortened by 4 bases and J by 4 bases, with 16 bases between the two germline ends. The germline CDR1 and CDR2 sequences are SGHRS and YFSETQ. This CDR3 contains 15 residues. CDR3 in DNA: TGCGCCAGCAGCCTGGTAGGGGGGGTGGCAGATACGCAGTATTTT. It translates to CASSLVGGVADTQYF.

The chain carries TRBV15 and TRBJ1-5, with D unclear. Germline CDR1 reads LNHNV; CDR2 reads YYDKDF (reference sequence). This CDR3 is built from 14 residues. V lost 8 bases and J 2 bases, leaving 13 bases between the germline ends. The CDR3 sequence: CATGGPWGNQPQHF. CDR3 nucleotide sequence: TGTGCCACCGGAGGACCTTGGGGCAATCAGCCCCAGCATTTT.

This chain joins TRBV12-5 and TRBJ1-1; unclear D gene. Germline CDR1 is LGHNT and CDR2 is FRNRAP. The CDR3 is 15 amino acids. Trimming took 0 bases from V and 5 from J, leaving 13 bases between them. CDR3 in DNA: TGTGCTAGTGGTTTGGTACTTGGCGGGTGGACTGAAGCTTTCTTT. Amino acid sequence: CASGLVLGGWTEAFF.

V and J are TRBV4-1 and TRBJ2-3; the D gene is possibly TRBD1 (6 bases). Germline-derived CDR1 and CDR2 are MGHRA and YSYEKL. This CDR3 is built from 13 residues. With 1 base removed from V and 4 bases from J, the gap between germline ends came to 6 bases. This CDR3 reads CASSQGQADTQYF. As DNA, the CDR3 is TGCGCCAGCAGCCAAGGACAGGCAGATACGCAGTATTTT.

Here the CDR3 reads CSIRSGSSYNEQFF. CDR3 bases: TGCAGCATCCGGTCGGGGAGCTCCTACAATGAGCAGTTCTTC. This sequence joins TRBV29-1 and TRBJ2-1; the D gene is possibly TRBD2 (5 bases). The V end lost 8 bases, the J end lost 0 bases, and 14 bases lay between the germline ends. There are 14 residues in the CDR3. The germline V gene encodes CDR1 SQVTM and CDR2 ANQGSEA.

The chain employs TRBV24-1 and TRBJ2-7, with 10 bases fitting TRBD1. The CDR3 totals 15 residues. Germline assignment: CDR1 KGHDR and CDR2 SFDVKD. V was pared by 10 bases and J by 3 bases, with 11 bases of the junction left unmatched. CDR3 DNA sequence: TGTGCCACTTATCCATCGGACAGGGGGGTCTACGAGCAGTACTTC. This gives the protein CATYPSDRGVYEQYF.

This clone was counted once. The CDR3 sequence: CASTAGYTEAFF. DNA for the CDR3: TGTGCCAGCACGGCGGGATACACTGAAGCTTTCTTT. This chain joins TRBV6-5 and TRBJ1-1; D not certain. V gave up 7 bases and J gave up 3 bases, with 9 bases separating them. The germline gives CDR1 MNHEY, CDR2 SVGAGI. The CDR3 contains 12 residues.

The chain employs TRBV19 and TRBJ2-6; tentatively, D is TRBD1 (6 bases). The germline V gene has CDR1 LNHDA and CDR2 SQIVND (reference sequence). V was trimmed by 7 bases and J by 0 bases, leaving 22 bases between them. This CDR3 spans 19 amino acids. The CDR3 protein is CASTLTGLGHSSGANVLTF. The CDR3 nucleotides read TGTGCCAGTACCTTGACAGGTTTGGGACATAGCTCTGGGGCCAACGTCCTGACTTTC.

This clone was detected once. The chain links TRBV10-3 to TRBJ1-6; D remains ambiguous. V was shortened by 6 bases and J by 0 bases, with 12 bases between the two germline ends. The V gene's germline CDR1 is ENHRY and CDR2 SYGVKD. The CDR3 length is 16 residues. The CDR3 spells CAIRKDGSSYNSPLHF. Written as DNA, the CDR3 is TGTGCCATCAGAAAGGACGGGAGCTCCTATAATTCACCCCTCCACTTT.

The V gene is TRBV11-2, the J gene TRBJ2-1; 9 bases agree with TRBD2. Germline V CDR1 and CDR2: SGHAT, FQNNGV. The CDR3 length is 16 residues. V shed 1 base, J shed 10 bases, and the junction held 11 bases outside the gene matches. The CDR3 is CASSLVRGGGAREQFF. The CDR3, as DNA: TGTGCCAGCAGCTTAGTACGTGGCGGGGGGGCTCGGGAGCAGTTCTTC.

CDR3: CASSWASGLYEQYF. As DNA, the CDR3 is TGTGCCAGTAGTTGGGCTAGCGGGCTCTACGAGCAGTACTTC. The chain combines TRBV19 with TRBJ2-7; the match to TRBD2 covers 8 bases. V lost 5 bases to trimming and J lost 3 bases; unmatched junction nucleotides: 6. From germline, CDR1 is LNHDA and CDR2 SQIVND (reference sequence). CDR3 length: 14 residues.

The rearrangement links TRBV29-1 to TRBJ2-4; 9 bases are a match to TRBD1. The germline gives CDR1 SQVTM, CDR2 ANQGSEA. Losses at the gene ends were 4 bases for V and 11 bases for J; bases not matched to a gene: 9. The CDR3 extends over 13 amino acids. The DNA for the CDR3 is TGCAGCGTTGGTAGTCTGGGGACAGGGTTTCAGTACTTC. This codes for CSVGSLGTGFQYF.

V usage is TRBV29-1 and J usage is TRBJ1-2, with 8 bases matching TRBD1. Germline values: CDR1 SQVTM, CDR2 ANQGSEA. V lost 6 bases and J lost 4; bases outside the gene matches: 7. This CDR3 is built from 13 residues. The CDR3 region has the DNA TGCAGCGTAGATGCAGGGGGCAGCTATGGCTACACCTTC. As protein: CSVDAGGSYGYTF.

The chain recombines TRBV27 with TRBJ2-7, with D tentatively TRBD1 (6 bases). The CDR3 runs 13 residues. Trimming removed 6 bases from V and 0 bases from J, with 9 bases in between. Germline CDR1 reads MNHEY; CDR2 reads SMNVEV (reference sequence). This CDR3 reads CASRRDNSYEQYF. The CDR3 DNA is TGTGCCAGCAGACGGGACAACTCCTACGAGCAGTACTTC.

The chain uses TRBV30 and TRBJ1-2; D remains ambiguous. Germline V lookup: CDR1 GTSNPN, CDR2 SVGIG (reference sequence). The CDR3 consists of 9 residues. Trimming removed 5 bases from V and 8 bases from J, with 6 bases in between. CDR3 DNA: TGTGCCTGGGACTCCGGCTACACCTTC. It encodes CAWDSGYTF. Complete variable domain (other parts from reference TRBV30 and TRBJ1-2): SQTIHQWPATLVQPVGSPLSLECTVEGTSNPNLYWYRQAAGRGLQLLFYSVGIGQISSEVPQNLSASRPQDRQFILSSKKLLLSDSGFYLCAWDSGYTFGSGTRLTVV.